By share, the clone carrying this TCR beta chain ranks as medium-sized. What it recognizes is unknown. The sample originates from a study of cytomegalovirus exposure and HLA in healthy donors. PCR primers comprised 60 Vbeta and 13 Jbeta primers. Only in-frame clones appear in the TCRdb table, and some are missing; sequencing was by immunoSEQ multiplex PCR. The table includes some 88,000 clones, roughly two thirds detected once. Findings and limits, study-wide: Confirmation was obtained in vitro that a few CMV-associated chains are specific for CMV antigens.

The germline V gene encodes CDR1 LNHNV and CDR2 YYDKDF (reference sequence). The CDR3 is 14 amino acids. V lost 6 bases and J lost 4, with 15 bases in between. The sequence was collected from a woman in her thirties in good health and CMV-seronegative. The rearrangement links TRBV15 to TRBJ1-2, with a possible D match to TRBD1 (6 bases). Sequencing input: PBMCs. The CDR3 loop reads CATRGSGDPYGYTF. CDR3 bases: TGTGCCACCAGAGGGTCAGGGGATCCCTATGGCTACACCTTC.